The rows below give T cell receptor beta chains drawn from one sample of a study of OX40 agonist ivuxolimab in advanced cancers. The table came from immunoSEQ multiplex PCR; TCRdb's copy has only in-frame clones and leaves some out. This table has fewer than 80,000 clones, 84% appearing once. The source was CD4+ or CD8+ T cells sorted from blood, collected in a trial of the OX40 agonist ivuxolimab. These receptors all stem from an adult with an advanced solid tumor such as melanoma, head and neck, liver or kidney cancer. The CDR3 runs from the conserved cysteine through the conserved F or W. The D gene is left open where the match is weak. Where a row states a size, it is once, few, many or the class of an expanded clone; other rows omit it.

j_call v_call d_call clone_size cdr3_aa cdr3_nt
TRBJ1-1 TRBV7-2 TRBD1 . CASSFTGDTEAFF TGTGCCAGCAGCTTCACAGGGGACACTGAAGCTTTCTTT
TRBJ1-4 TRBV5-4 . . CASRAGRDNEKLFF TGTGCCAGCAGGGCCGGCAGGGATAATGAAAAACTGTTTTTT
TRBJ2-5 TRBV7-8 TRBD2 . CASSRPPSGGRTGETQYF TGTGCCAGCAGTCGACCCCCTAGCGGGGGACGCACGGGGGAGACCCAGTACTTC
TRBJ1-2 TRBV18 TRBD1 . CASSPPGQGDLNYGYTF TGTGCCAGCTCACCTCCGGGACAGGGAGACCTAAACTATGGCTACACCTTC
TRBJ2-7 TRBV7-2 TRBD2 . CASSLVASGGEYEQYF TGTGCCAGCAGCTTAGTCGCTAGCGGGGGGGAATACGAGCAGTACTTC
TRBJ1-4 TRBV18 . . CASSPETNEKLFF TGTGCCAGCTCACCAGAAACTAATGAAAAACTGTTTTTT
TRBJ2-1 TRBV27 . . CAIRGPSLYNEQFF TGTGCCATCCGAGGACCTTCCCTATACAATGAGCAGTTCTTC
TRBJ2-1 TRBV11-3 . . CASSGASWNEQFF TGTGCCAGCAGCGGGGCTAGCTGGAATGAGCAGTTCTTC
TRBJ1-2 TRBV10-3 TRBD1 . CATQGARGQEGYTF TGTGCCACCCAGGGGGCCAGGGGCCAGGAGGGCTACACCTTC
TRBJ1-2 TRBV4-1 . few CASSQAPPDKGGGYTF TGCGCCAGCAGCCAAGCGCCGCCCGACAAGGGAGGTGGCTACACCTTC
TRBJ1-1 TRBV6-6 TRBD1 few CASRLQGGNTEAFF TGTGCCAGCAGACTACAGGGGGGGAACACTGAAGCTTTCTTT
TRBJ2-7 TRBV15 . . CATSRSLRASDSYEQYF TGTGCCACCAGCAGATCACTCAGGGCTTCGGACTCCTACGAGCAGTACTTC
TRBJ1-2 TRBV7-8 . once CASSLAGHNVGYGYTF TGTGCCAGCAGCTTAGCCGGACACAACGTTGGGTATGGCTACACCTTC
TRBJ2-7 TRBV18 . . CASSPLVDPGHSEQYF TGTGCCAGCTCACCCCTGGTGGATCCGGGACACTCCGAGCAGTACTTC
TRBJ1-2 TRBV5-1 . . CASSLGTVNYGYTF TGCGCCAGCAGCTTGGGGACAGTAAACTATGGCTACACCTTC
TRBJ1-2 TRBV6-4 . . CASSDDTNRVAVF TGTGCCAGCAGTGACGATACCAACAGGGTGGCCGTCTTC
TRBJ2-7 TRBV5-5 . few CASSLGSGEVYEQYF TGTGCCAGCAGCTTAGGGTCAGGGGAAGTCTACGAGCAGTACTTC
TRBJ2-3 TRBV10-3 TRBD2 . CAISRGLAGLTDTQYF TGTGCCATCAGTCGGGGACTAGCGGGCCTCACAGATACGCAGTATTTT
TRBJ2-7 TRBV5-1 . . CASSSRGRLSYEQYF TGCGCCAGCAGCTCAAGGGGTAGGCTGTCCTACGAGCAGTACTTC
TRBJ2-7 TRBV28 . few CASSLSYGEQYF TGTGCCAGCAGTTTATCATACGGCGAGCAGTACTTC